This T cell receptor (beta chain) was sequenced in a study of T cells in tumors after PD-1 blockade. TCRdb's table, derived via immunoSEQ multiplex PCR, lists solely in-frame clones and lacks some. There are roughly 15,000 clones in the sample; 65% to 85% occur only once, and approximately 25% lies in the top ten. This CDR3 has 15 amino acids. Germline V lookup: CDR1 MDHEN, CDR2 SYDVKM. J was trimmed by 13 bases and V by 6 bases; bases with no gene match: 17. The TCR was taken from a human donor with basal cell carcinoma. V usage is TRBV28 and J usage is TRBJ2-4; 8 nucleotides match TRBD2. Sequences were derived from PBMCs, sampled after anti-PD-1 treatment. In DNA, the CDR3 is TGTGCCAGCAGCCCCCGCCTCGCTGATTCGGGGGGGCAGTACTTC. This codes for CASSPRLADSGGQYF.